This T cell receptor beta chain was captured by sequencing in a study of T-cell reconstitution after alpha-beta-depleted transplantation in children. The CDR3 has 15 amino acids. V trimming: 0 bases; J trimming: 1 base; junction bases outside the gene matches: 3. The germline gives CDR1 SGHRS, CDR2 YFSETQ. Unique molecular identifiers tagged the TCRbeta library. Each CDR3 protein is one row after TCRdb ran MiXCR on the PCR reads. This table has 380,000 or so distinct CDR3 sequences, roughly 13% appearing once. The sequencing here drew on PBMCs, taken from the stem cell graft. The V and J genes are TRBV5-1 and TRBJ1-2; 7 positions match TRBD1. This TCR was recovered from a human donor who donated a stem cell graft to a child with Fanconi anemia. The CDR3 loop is CASSLASGGNYGYTF. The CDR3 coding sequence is TGCGCCAGCAGCTTGGCATCAGGGGGTAACTATGGCTACACCTTC.